Listed here are 24 T cell receptor beta chains from one sample, sequenced in a study of T cell repertoires in cytomegalovirus infection. Their recognized antigens are unknown. TCRdb recomputed calls from the reads with MiXCR, one row per CDR3 protein. The table includes some 99,000 distinct CDR3 sequences, 29% detected once. Sequences were derived from CD8+ T cells from cultured PBMCs, sampled from culture after CMV antigen stimulation. The receptor source for this set is a human donor in good health (CMV status not recorded). Some clones in this sample may be carry-over from other donors' samples.

Ten or more counts support this clonotype. The genes are TRBV24-1 and TRBJ2-7; no clear D. CDR3 length: 13 amino acids. Looked up from germline, CDR1 is KGHDR and CDR2 is SFDVKD. Deletions cut 12 bases from V and 2 bases from J, with 16 bases between. The DNA for the CDR3 is TGTGCCGTCACAGACGGGTCTACCTACGAGCAGTACTTC. It translates to CAVTDGSTYEQYF.

The rearrangement joins TRBV7-6 to TRBJ1-1; a possible D gene is TRBD1 (5 bases). The germline V gene has CDR1 SGHVS and CDR2 FNYEAQ. V was pared by 5 bases and J by 4 bases, with 8 bases between. This CDR3 is 12 amino acids long. The CDR3 DNA sequence: TGTGCCAGCAGCAAGGGGCTCACTGAAGCTTTCTTT. Protein product: CASSKGLTEAFF.

The rearrangement links TRBV2 to TRBJ1-2, with D uncertain. The V and J ends lost 7 bases and 6 bases respectively, with 18 bases between them. The germline V gene has CDR1 SNHLY and CDR2 FYNNEI. The CDR3 is 14 residues long. The CDR3 DNA sequence: TGTGCCAGCAATTTGGGCACCCTCGGCGATGGCTACACCTTC. Encoded protein: CASNLGTLGDGYTF.

The V and J genes are TRBV5-4 and TRBJ2-4, with 7 bases identical to TRBD2. Germline CDR1 SGHNT, CDR2 YYREEE (reference sequence). This CDR3 has 16 amino acids. J was trimmed by 3 bases and V by 4 bases; bases with no gene match: 10. The CDR3 sequence is CASSPPGGYNKNIQYF. As DNA, the CDR3 is TGTGCCAGCAGCCCGCCGGGAGGCTATAACAAAAACATTCAGTACTTC.

The J gene is TRBJ1-1, the V gene TRBV2, with D tentatively TRBD1 (5 bases). CDR1 SNHLY and CDR2 FYNNEI come from the germline V gene. The V end lost 5 bases, the J end lost 5 bases, and 18 bases lay between the germline ends. CDR3 size: 15 residues. The CDR3 DNA reads TGTGCCAGCAGTCCCCGGGCGGGGCCCAGGACTGAAGCTTTCTTT. Its protein is CASSPRAGPRTEAFF.

The chain joins TRBV25-1 to TRBJ2-5, with D possibly being TRBD2 (6 bases). Germline V CDR1 and CDR2: MGHDK, SYGVNS. The CDR3 length is 14 residues. With 1 base removed from V and 5 bases from J, the gap between germline ends came to 11 bases. The CDR3 DNA reads TGTGCCAGCAGTGAATGGGGGGTTGAGGAGACCCAGTACTTC. It encodes CASSEWGVEETQYF.

The rearrangement joins TRBV27 to TRBJ2-5; 9 bases fit TRBD2. The ends lost 6 bases at V and 3 bases at J; junction bases unmatched: 11. This CDR3 has 16 residues. Germline V gene sequence: CDR1 MNHEY, CDR2 SMNVEV (reference sequence). The chain's CDR3 is CASRMSVRLAEETQYF. DNA for the CDR3: TGTGCCAGCAGAATGTCCGTGAGACTAGCGGAAGAGACCCAGTACTTC.

The chain employs TRBV27 and TRBJ1-2; weak D call: TRBD1 (5 bases). CDR3 length: 15 residues. V lost 2 bases to trimming and J lost 5 bases, with 15 bases between them. The germline V gene has CDR1 MNHEY and CDR2 SMNVEV (reference sequence). In DNA, the CDR3 is TGTGCCAGCAGTTTAATCTGGGGCGCGGGGTATGGCTACACCTTC. This translates into CASSLIWGAGYGYTF.

This clonotype was recorded many times. The J gene is TRBJ1-3, the V gene TRBV7-2; D is unclear. Germline V CDR1 and CDR2: SGHTA, FQGNSA. The CDR3 loop spans 16 amino acids. V lost 0 bases and J lost 4, with 13 bases in between. CDR3 DNA: TGTGCCAGCAGCTTAGCGTCACATCCCCCAGGAAACACCATATATTTT. It specifies CASSLASHPPGNTIYF.

This clonotype was counted once. The V call is TRBV2, the J call TRBJ1-4; maybe TRBD1 (5 bases). V lost 4 bases and J 6 bases, leaving 18 bases between the germline ends. The CDR3 has 16 amino acids. CDR1 SNHLY and CDR2 FYNNEI come from the germline V gene. CDR3 region: CASSALVQEVDEKLFF. The CDR3 DNA reads as TGTGCCAGCAGTGCTCTGGTACAGGAAGTAGATGAAAAACTGTTTTTT.

V is TRBV7-9 and J is TRBJ2-7, with 7 bases aligning to TRBD1. The CDR3 totals 16 residues. The germline gives CDR1 SEHNR, CDR2 FQNEAQ (reference sequence). Unmatched junction bases numbered 9, after V lost 3 bases and J lost 1 base. Written as DNA, the CDR3 is TGTGCCAGCAGCTTCATAGGGGGCGCCGGTTCCTACGAGCAGTACTTC. Amino acids: CASSFIGGAGSYEQYF.

The chain links TRBV3-1 to TRBJ1-5, with 10 bases identical to TRBD1. V was pared by 0 bases and J by 6 bases, with 11 bases of the junction left unmatched. This CDR3 has 18 amino acids. Germline CDR1 reads LGHDT; CDR2 reads YNNKEL (reference sequence). DNA of the CDR3: TGTGCCAGCAGCCAAGAGTCACCGGGACAGGGGTTCGGTCAGCCCCAGCATTTT. Protein: CASSQESPGQGFGQPQHF.

The rearrangement uses TRBV2 and TRBJ2-1, with D perhaps TRBD1 or TRBD2 (7 bases each). From germline, CDR1 is SNHLY and CDR2 FYNNEI. Trimming pared 2 bases from V and 10 bases from J, leaving 21 bases between. The CDR3 covers 16 residues. The CDR3 coding sequence is TGTGCCAGCAGTGAAATAGGACAGGCACTCGGGGGGGAGCAGTTCTTC. It specifies CASSEIGQALGGEQFF.

V usage is TRBV6-5 and J usage is TRBJ2-7, with D hard to call. The CDR3 is made up of 15 amino acids. The V gene's germline CDR1 is MNHEY and CDR2 SVGAGI. Trimming removed 0 bases at V and 2 bases at J, with 11 bases between. This CDR3 is CASSYSAGTTYEQYF. CDR3 DNA: TGTGCCAGCAGTTACTCGGCAGGCACTACCTACGAGCAGTACTTC.

The V call is TRBV3-1, the J call TRBJ2-2; TRBD2 matches at 9 bases. V shed 0 bases and J 13 bases; nucleotides not matched to a gene: 12. This CDR3 region has 16 residues. In germline, CDR1 is LGHDT, CDR2 YNNKEL (reference sequence). CDR3 nucleotides: TGTGCCAGCAGCCAAGATCAAGCGGGGGGCCCGCATGGGCTGTTTTTT. Its translation: CASSQDQAGGPHGLFF.

This clonotype came up a few times. V usage is TRBV4-1 and J usage is TRBJ2-7; D is possibly TRBD1 (5 bases). Germline V lookup: CDR1 MGHRA, CDR2 YSYEKL. V lost 2 bases and J 2 bases, leaving 10 bases between the germline ends. The CDR3 is made up of 14 amino acids. CDR3 protein: CASSQPGAPYEQYF. As DNA, the CDR3 is TGCGCCAGCAGCCAACCTGGGGCACCCTACGAGCAGTACTTC.

This clonotype has ten or more counts. The rearrangement uses TRBV5-1 and TRBJ2-2; D unresolved. Germline CDR1 and CDR2: SGHRS and YFSETQ. V was cut by 1 base and J by 1 base, with 5 bases left in between. This CDR3 is built from 14 residues. The CDR3 loop is CASSLRRNTGELFF. The CDR3 nucleotides read TGCGCCAGCAGCTTGAGGCGGAACACCGGGGAGCTGTTTTTT. Together with reference TRBV5-1 and TRBJ2-2, the CDR3 gives the full variable domain: KAGVTQTPRYLIKTRGQQVTLSCSPISGHRSVSWYQQTPGQGLQFLFEYFSETQRNKGNFPGRFSGRQFSNSRSEMNVSTLELGDSALYLCASSLRRNTGELFFGEGSRLTVL.

This clonotype was counted between two and nine times. This chain links TRBV11-2 with TRBJ1-1, with D hard to call. The CDR3 runs to 14 residues. Trimming stripped 0 bases from V and 6 bases from J, with 11 bases between. Germline V lookup: CDR1 SGHAT, CDR2 FQNNGV. The CDR3 DNA sequence: TGTGCCAGCAGCTTAGATCTAATATTCGCTGAAGCTTTCTTT. Its translation is CASSLDLIFAEAFF.

This clonotype was seen at least ten times. The junction departs from germline at one end; a sequencing error may be responsible. The rearrangement links TRBV28 to TRBJ1-1; D gene ambiguous. This CDR3 region has 13 residues. The V gene's germline CDR1 is MDHEN and CDR2 SYDVKM. In DNA, the CDR3 is TGTGCCAGCAGTTTAGGGCAGAAGAACACTGAAGCTTTT. It encodes CASSLGQKNTEAF. The entire variable domain, with the rest obtained from reference TRBV28 and TRBJ1-1, is as follows: DVKVTQSSRYLVKRTGEKVFLECVQDMDHENMFWYRQDPGLGLRLIYFSYDVKMKEKGDIPEGYSVSREKKERFSLILESASTNQTSMYLCASSLGQKNTEAFGQGTRLTVV.

The chain links TRBV19 to TRBJ2-1, with 10 bases lining up with TRBD2. The CDR3 runs to 14 residues. The ends lost 4 bases at V and 7 bases at J; junction bases unmatched: 4. The V gene's germline CDR1 is LNHDA and CDR2 SQIVND (reference sequence). For the CDR3, the DNA is TGTGCCAGTAGTACAGCGGGGGGGCTGAATGAGCAGTTCTTC. Its translation: CASSTAGGLNEQFF.

This clonotype occurred a few times. The V call is TRBV27, the J call TRBJ2-2; no clear D. The CDR3 has 12 amino acids. Germline values: CDR1 MNHEY, CDR2 SMNVEV (reference sequence). With 3 bases removed from V and 6 bases from J, the gap between germline ends came to 5 bases. The CDR3 DNA reads TGTGCCAGCAGTTTTGTTCCCGGGGAGCTGTTTTTT. Amino acid sequence: CASSFVPGELFF.

This clonotype was counted many times. The chain couples TRBV7-2 to TRBJ2-7; D might be TRBD1 (5 bases). CDR1 SGHTA and CDR2 FQGNSA come from the germline V gene. Trimming took 5 bases from V and 3 from J, leaving 11 bases between them. There are 13 residues in the CDR3. CDR3 sequence (DNA): TGTGCCAGCAGCATTGGGGCCTTCTACGAGCAGTACTTC. Residues: CASSIGAFYEQYF.

A few counts support this clonotype. The chain combines TRBV5-6 with TRBJ1-5, with D unclear. Germline CDR1 SGHDT, CDR2 YYEEEE. The CDR3 sequence is 15 residues long. Trimming removed 0 bases from V and 2 bases from J, with 9 bases in between. The CDR3: CASSLAAVGNQPQHF. CDR3 coding DNA: TGTGCCAGCAGCTTGGCAGCAGTGGGCAATCAGCCCCAGCATTTT. Supplemented by reference TRBV5-6 and TRBJ1-5, the full variable domain reads DAGVTQSPTHLIKTRGQQVTLRCSPKSGHDTVSWYQQALGQGPQFIFQYYEEEERQRGNFPDRFSGHQFPNYSSELNVNALLLGDSALYLCASSLAAVGNQPQHFGDGTRLSIL.

This chain links TRBV11-1 with TRBJ1-6; D gene unclear. Trimming took 2 bases from V and 0 from J, leaving 5 bases between them. The germline V gene has CDR1 SGHAT and CDR2 FQDESV (reference sequence). The CDR3 totals 15 residues. CDR3 in DNA: TGTGCCAGCAGCTTATCGAGCTCCTATAATTCACCCCTCCACTTT. Encoded protein: CASSLSSSYNSPLHF.